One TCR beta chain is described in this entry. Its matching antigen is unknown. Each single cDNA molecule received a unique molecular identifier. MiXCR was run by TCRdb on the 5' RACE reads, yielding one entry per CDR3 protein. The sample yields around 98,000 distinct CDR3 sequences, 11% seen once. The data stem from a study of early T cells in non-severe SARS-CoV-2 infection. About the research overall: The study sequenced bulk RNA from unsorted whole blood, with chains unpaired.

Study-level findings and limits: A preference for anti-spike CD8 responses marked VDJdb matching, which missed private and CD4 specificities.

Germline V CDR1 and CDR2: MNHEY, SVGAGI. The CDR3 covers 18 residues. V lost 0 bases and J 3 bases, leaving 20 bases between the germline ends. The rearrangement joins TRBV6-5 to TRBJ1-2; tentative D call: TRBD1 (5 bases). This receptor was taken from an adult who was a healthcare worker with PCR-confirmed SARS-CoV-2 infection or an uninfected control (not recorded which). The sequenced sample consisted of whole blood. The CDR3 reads CASSYSSYGAAGHYGYTF. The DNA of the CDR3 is TGTGCCAGCAGTTACTCTTCCTATGGGGCAGCAGGTCACTATGGCTACACCTTC.